Listed below are T cell receptor beta chains from one sample, sequenced in a study of blood T cell repertoires in COVID-19. TCRdb's copy holds only in-frame clones and misses some; the assay was immunoSEQ multiplex PCR. This sample carries some 150,000 clones, around 84% of them seen once, and the ten largest clones take 9.8%. Sequenced: peripheral blood. These receptors were obtained from a woman aged 45-60 years with acute or convalescent COVID-19. CDR3s include the opening cysteine and the closing phenylalanine or tryptophan. A D gene is named only where the DNA matches it firmly. Only some rows state a clone size, as once, few, many or a class for expanded clones.

size	V	D	J	CDR3	DNA
NA	TRBV6-5	NA	TRBJ1-6	CASTLSAGNSPLHF	TGTGCCAGCACCCTCAGTGCGGGAAATTCACCCCTCCACTTT
NA	TRBV28	TRBD1	TRBJ1-2	CASRLGQKDGYTF	TGTGCCAGCAGACTGGGACAGAAGGATGGCTACACCTTC
once	TRBV27	TRBD1	TRBJ1-1	CASSPGQGSGIHTEAFF	TGTGCCAGCAGTCCCGGACAGGGCTCTGGGATACACACTGAAGCTTTCTTT
few	TRBV5-1	NA	TRBJ2-5	CASSLDSTPGETQYF	TGCGCCAGCAGCTTGGACAGCACCCCGGGGGAGACCCAGTACTTC
NA	TRBV28	TRBD1	TRBJ1-1	CASSGTGGNTEAFF	TGTGCCAGCAGTGGGACAGGCGGGAACACTGAAGCTTTCTTT
NA	TRBV19	NA	TRBJ2-5	CASSIARMSEETQYF	TGTGCCAGTAGTATAGCTAGAATGTCAGAGGAGACCCAGTACTTC
NA	TRBV14	TRBD1	TRBJ1-1	CASSRYRGLGTEAFF	TGTGCCAGCAGCCGATACAGGGGGCTGGGCACTGAAGCTTTCTTT
once	TRBV24-1	NA	TRBJ2-2	CATSDHRRNTGELFF	TGTGCCACCAGTGATCACAGGCGGAACACCGGGGAGCTGTTTTTT
NA	TRBV6-5	NA	TRBJ2-7	CASSYAGSEQYF	TGTGCCAGCAGTTACGCGGGGTCCGAGCAGTACTTC
NA	TRBV28	NA	TRBJ2-3	CASSLLSGNTDTQYF	TGTGCCAGCAGTTTATTATCCGGGAACACAGATACGCAGTATTTT
NA	TRBV11-1	TRBD2	TRBJ2-3	CASSPGLYTQYF	TGTGCCAGCAGCCCGGGACTATATACGCAGTATTTT
few	TRBV5-1	TRBD1	TRBJ1-5	CASSFGQGSNQPQHF	TGCGCCAGCAGCTTTGGACAGGGGAGCAATCAGCCCCAGCATTTT
NA	TRBV7-2	NA	TRBJ1-1	CASSLDGGYTEAFF	TGTGCCAGCAGCTTAGACGGGGGGTATACTGAAGCTTTCTTT
once	TRBV7-2	NA	TRBJ2-2	CASSTRGAHTGELFF	TGTGCCAGCAGCACCAGGGGCGCGCACACCGGGGAGCTGTTTTTT
few	TRBV2	NA	TRBJ1-1	CASKKGPGLNTEAFF	TGTGCCAGCAAAAAAGGACCAGGGTTAAACACTGAAGCTTTCTTT
NA	TRBV18	TRBD1	TRBJ1-3	CASSPTGVAGNTIYF	TGTGCCAGCTCACCAACAGGGGTCGCTGGAAACACCATATATTTT
NA	TRBV20-1	TRBD2	TRBJ2-7	CSASFGSGDYEQYF	TGCAGTGCTAGTTTCGGGAGCGGGGACTACGAGCAGTACTTC
few	TRBV18	TRBD1	TRBJ1-2	CASSPPTGQANYGYTF	TGTGCCAGCTCACCACCGACTGGACAGGCTAACTATGGCTACACCTTC
medium-sized	TRBV10-3	TRBD2	TRBJ2-2	CAISESRTSGDTGELFF	TGTGCCATCAGTGAGTCTAGGACTAGCGGGGACACCGGGGAGCTGTTTTTT
NA	TRBV7-2	NA	TRBJ2-3	CASSLDEANTQYF	TGTGCCAGCAGCTTAGATGAGGCTAATACGCAGTATTTT
NA	TRBV18	NA	TRBJ2-2	CASSPDRWTYTGELFF	TGTGCCAGCTCACCAGACAGGTGGACGTACACCGGGGAGCTGTTTTTT
NA	TRBV3-1/TRBV3-2	TRBD2	TRBJ2-1	CASSLLSRGGPYNEQFF	TGTGCCAGCAGCCTACTTAGCCGGGGGGGGCCCTACAATGAGCAGTTCTTC
NA	TRBV15	TRBD2	TRBJ2-7	CATSNPSGSYEQYF	TGTGCCACCAGCAACCCTAGCGGGAGTTACGAGCAGTACTTC
NA	TRBV9	NA	TRBJ2-5	CASSVAVNQETQYF	TGTGCCAGCAGCGTAGCGGTAAACCAAGAGACCCAGTACTTC
NA	TRBV6-5	NA	TRBJ2-1	CASFPGRGFGEQFF	TGTGCCAGTTTCCCGGGACGGGGGTTCGGTGAGCAGTTCTTC
NA	TRBV18	TRBD1	TRBJ1-1	CASSRTGPSWDTEAFF	TGTGCCAGCTCTCGGACAGGGCCCTCGTGGGACACTGAAGCTTTCTTT
NA	TRBV7-2	NA	TRBJ1-3	CASSLAGAASSSGNTIYF	TGTGCCAGCAGCTTAGCAGGGGCAGCCTCTTCCTCTGGAAACACCATATATTTT
once	TRBV4-2	NA	TRBJ2-7	CASSQDLYYEQYF	TGTGCCAGCAGCCAAGATCTCTACTACGAGCAGTACTTC
NA	TRBV5-6	TRBD2	TRBJ2-1	CASSRLTLTSGIEQFF	TGTGCCAGCAGCCGCCTAACCCTGACTAGCGGGATTGAGCAGTTCTTC
NA	TRBV9	NA	TRBJ2-7	CASSVADTSYEQYF	TGTGCCAGCAGCGTAGCCGACACCTCCTACGAGCAGTACTTC
NA	TRBV28	NA	TRBJ2-7	CASSLSDGISYEQYF	TGTGCCAGCAGTTTATCCGACGGGATCTCCTACGAGCAGTACTTC
NA	TRBV18	NA	TRBJ2-7	CASSPPSGGAFGEQYF	TGTGCCAGCTCACCACCGAGTGGGGGCGCGTTCGGGGAGCAGTACTTC
NA	TRBV6-2/TRBV6-3	NA	TRBJ2-2	CASSSRRAGELFF	TGTGCCAGCAGTTCGAGGAGAGCCGGGGAGCTGTTTTTT
NA	TRBV11-2	TRBD2	TRBJ2-1	CASSSQRGIKNEQFF	TGTGCCAGCAGCTCACAGCGGGGGATAAAAAATGAGCAGTTCTTC
NA	TRBV2	TRBD2	TRBJ2-5	CASLKGSGGEETQYF	TGTGCCAGCTTAAAGGGAAGCGGGGGGGAAGAGACCCAGTACTTC
NA	TRBV19	NA	TRBJ1-2	CASSHRQLDYGYTF	TGTGCCAGTAGTCATCGTCAGTTGGACTATGGCTACACCTTC
NA	TRBV7-3	TRBD2	TRBJ2-1	CASSRGTSGRGSYNEQFF	TGTGCCAGCAGCCGGGGGACTAGCGGGAGAGGGTCCTACAATGAGCAGTTCTTC
few	TRBV6-5	NA	TRBJ1-2	CASSWQQGHRYTF	TGTGCCAGCAGTTGGCAGCAGGGACACCGCTACACCTTC
NA	TRBV7-9	TRBD1	TRBJ1-3	CASRFGDRAGNTIYF	TGTGCCAGCAGATTTGGGGACAGGGCTGGAAACACCATATATTTT
few	TRBV3-1/TRBV3-2	TRBD2	TRBJ2-2	CASSQVLLAETGELFF	TGTGCCAGCAGCCAAGTATTACTAGCGGAGACCGGGGAGCTGTTTTTT
few	TRBV18	NA	TRBJ2-2	CASSPHLYTGELFF	TGTGCCAGCTCACCGCACCTATACACCGGGGAGCTGTTTTTT
NA	TRBV7-2	NA	TRBJ1-4	CASSLRSTDPPGELFF	TGTGCCAGCAGCTTAAGGTCGACGGACCCTCCCGGGGAACTGTTTTTT
NA	TRBV27	TRBD1	TRBJ1-2	CASSGHPGTGKSYYTF	TGTGCCAGCAGTGGACATCCCGGGACAGGGAAATCCTATTACACCTTC
few	TRBV7-2	NA	TRBJ1-1	CASSLVRFGTEAFF	TGTGCCAGCAGCTTAGTTCGCTTCGGCACTGAAGCTTTCTTT
NA	TRBV12-3/TRBV12-4	NA	TRBJ2-1	CASSPTSNEQFF	TGTGCCAGCAGTCCGACTAGCAATGAGCAGTTCTTC
NA	TRBV19	TRBD1	TRBJ1-1	CASSRQGAPNTEAFF	TGTGCCAGTAGTCGACAGGGGGCGCCGAACACTGAAGCTTTCTTT
NA	TRBV5-1	NA	TRBJ1-1	CASSGYRENTEAFF	TGCGCCAGCAGCGGATACAGGGAAAACACTGAAGCTTTCTTT
NA	TRBV7-8	NA	TRBJ2-7	CASSLLGKWLRDYEQYF	TGTGCCAGCAGCTTATTGGGCAAGTGGTTACGAGACTACGAGCAGTACTTC
once	TRBV7-9	NA	TRBJ1-6	CASSDWTEDSPLHF	TGTGCCAGCAGCGATTGGACGGAGGATTCACCCCTCCACTTT
few	TRBV5-1	TRBD2	TRBJ2-7	CASSGGTSGGLEQYF	TGCGCCAGCAGCGGTGGGACTAGCGGGGGGCTCGAGCAGTACTTC
NA	TRBV5-6	NA	TRBJ1-5	CASSVPSGPQHF	TGTGCCAGCAGCGTCCCTTCGGGGCCCCAGCATTTT
NA	TRBV10-2	NA	TRBJ2-5	CASSEEGQETQYF	TGCGCCAGCAGTGAGGAGGGCCAAGAGACCCAGTACTTC
NA	TRBV19	TRBD1	TRBJ1-2	CASSSQGAVSYGYTF	TGTGCCAGTAGTTCCCAGGGGGCCGTTAGCTATGGCTACACCTTC
NA	TRBV2	NA	TRBJ2-1	CASSERQGGGAEQFF	TGTGCCAGCAGTGAGAGGCAGGGTGGTGGAGCTGAGCAGTTCTTC
NA	TRBV18	TRBD1	TRBJ1-1	CASSPRTGSYNTEAFF	TGTGCCAGCTCACCTCGGACAGGGAGTTATAACACTGAAGCTTTCTTT
NA	TRBV18	TRBD1	TRBJ1-2	CASSPGQGTGYGYTF	TGTGCCAGCTCACCGGGACAGGGAACTGGCTATGGCTACACCTTC
NA	TRBV3-1/TRBV3-2	NA	TRBJ2-1	CASSPPVQGRIEQFF	TGTGCCAGCAGCCCCCCGGTGCAGGGTAGGATTGAGCAGTTCTTC
NA	TRBV29-1	TRBD1	TRBJ1-4	CSVAETGGRGEKLFF	TGCAGCGTAGCGGAGACAGGGGGTCGTGGTGAAAAACTGTTTTTT